The 24 T cell receptor beta chains given below trace back to one sample, sequenced in a study of blood T cell repertoires in COVID-19. Produced via immunoSEQ multiplex PCR; TCRdb's table is partial and in-frame only. The sample lists about 120,000 clones, more than 75% seen once, with 7% to 9.5% in the top ten. The sample comprised peripheral blood. The receptors derive from a man between 65 and 80 years old with acute or convalescent COVID-19.

J is TRBJ1-2 and V is TRBV4-1; maybe TRBD1 (5 bases). Germline V gene lookup returns CDR1 MGHRA and CDR2 YSYEKL. The CDR3 length is 13 residues. V lost 4 bases and J 6 bases, leaving 12 bases between the germline ends. The CDR3 bases are TGCGCCAGCAGCCGGGACTTGGGAGATGGCTACACCTTC. As protein: CASSRDLGDGYTF.

The table lists this clone with a count of one. The chain employs TRBV19 and TRBJ2-2; 7 bases are shared with TRBD1. Germline CDR1 reads LNHDA; CDR2 reads SQIVND (reference sequence). CDR3 length: 15 residues. J lost 3 bases, V lost 2 bases, and 3 bases had no gene match. This CDR3 reads CASSISGGHTGELFF. In nucleotides, the CDR3 is TGTGCCAGTAGTATATCAGGGGGACACACCGGGGAGCTGTTTTTT.

This clone has more than one count but fewer than ten. The chain is built from TRBV30 and TRBJ1-3, with no clear D. CDR3 length equals 13 residues. Trimming shortened V by 4 bases and J by 4 bases, and 11 bases separated the two germline ends. The germline CDR1 and CDR2 sequences are GTSNPN and SVGIG (reference sequence). CDR3 in amino acids: CAWTSSSGNTIYF. As DNA, the CDR3 is TGTGCCTGGACGAGTAGTTCCGGAAACACCATATATTTT. Using reference TRBV30 and TRBJ1-3 for the parts outside the CDR3, the full variable domain is SQTIHQWPATLVQPVGSPLSLECTVEGTSNPNLYWYRQAAGRGLQLLFYSVGIGQISSEVPQNLSASRPQDRQFILSSKKLLLSDSGFYLCAWTSSSGNTIYFGEGSWLTVV.

This clone was counted a single time. This sequence joins TRBV6-5 and TRBJ1-6; 10 nucleotides line up with TRBD1. J gave up 9 bases and V 6 bases, and 8 bases lay outside the gene matches. The V gene's germline CDR1 is MNHEY and CDR2 SVGAGI. The CDR3 extends over 15 amino acids. CDR3 coding DNA: TGTGCCAGCAGGGGTCGGGACAGGGGTTTTTCACCCCTCCACTTT. Its protein product is CASRGRDRGFSPLHF.

This chain connects TRBV9 to TRBJ1-1; D call uncertain. V lost 4 bases and J 2 bases, leaving 15 bases between the germline ends. CDR3 length: 15 amino acids. The germline V gene encodes CDR1 SGDLS and CDR2 YYNGEE. CDR3 sequence reads: CASSPSIPLNTEAFF. CDR3 sequence (DNA): TGTGCCAGCAGCCCCTCTATACCCCTTAACACTGAAGCTTTCTTT.

This clone appeared a single time. This sequence joins TRBV5-1 and TRBJ2-1; D is uncertain. CDR3 length: 11 amino acids. Germline V CDR1 and CDR2: SGHRS, YFSETQ. The ends were cut back, 6 bases at V and 4 bases at J, with 5 bases in the middle. CDR3 protein: CASMQYNEQFF. CDR3 in DNA: TGCGCCAGCATGCAGTACAATGAGCAGTTCTTC.

CDR3 protein: CASSAAGNTGELFF. Here the CDR3 DNA reads TGCGCCAGCAGCGCAGCGGGGAACACCGGGGAGCTGTTTTTT. The gene calls are TRBV5-1 and TRBJ2-2; TRBD2 is a possible D gene (6 bases). Trimming removed 4 bases from V and 1 base from J, with 8 bases in between. Germline V gene lookup returns CDR1 SGHRS and CDR2 YFSETQ. The CDR3 runs 14 residues.

The chain uses TRBV7-6 and TRBJ1-1; possible D gene TRBD1, 6 bases. The germline V gene has CDR1 SGHVS and CDR2 FNYEAQ. Trimming shortened V by 0 bases and J by 6 bases, and 14 bases separated the two germline ends. This CDR3 spans 15 amino acids. The CDR3 sequence is CASSLAYTGRSEAFF. In DNA, the CDR3 is TGTGCCAGCAGCTTAGCTTATACAGGGAGATCTGAAGCTTTCTTT.

The CDR3 protein is CASSLPGQGSEKLFF. The CDR3 bases are TGCGCCAGCAGCCTTCCGGGACAGGGGTCGGAAAAACTGTTTTTT. V is TRBV4-1 and J is TRBJ1-4, with TRBD1 matching 10 bases. The CDR3 has 15 residues. With V trimmed by 4 bases and J by 8 bases, 7 bases remained unmatched. The germline gives CDR1 MGHRA, CDR2 YSYEKL.

The chain has TRBV6-5 and TRBJ1-4; D gene unclear. V was clipped by 7 bases and J by 0 bases, with 9 bases between them. The CDR3 covers 14 residues. CDR1 is MNHEY, CDR2 SVGAGI, per germline. CDR3 bases: TGTGCCAGCAAGCTCCATGCAACTAATGAAAAACTGTTTTTT. This sequence encodes CASKLHATNEKLFF.

This chain links TRBV5-1 with TRBJ1-5; 9 bases fit TRBD1. The junction had 7 bases not matched to a gene; V was cut back by 4 bases and J by 8 bases. CDR3 length: 14 amino acids. The germline V gene has CDR1 SGHRS and CDR2 YFSETQ. CDR3 sequence reads: CASSPGQGGEPQHF. The DNA of the CDR3 is TGCGCCAGCAGCCCGGGACAGGGAGGGGAGCCCCAGCATTTT.

The chain employs TRBV5-6 and TRBJ2-1; 7 bases fit TRBD2. Germline V gene lookup returns CDR1 SGHDT and CDR2 YYEEEE. There are 17 residues in the CDR3. V lost 1 base, J lost 2 bases, and 9 bases stayed unmatched. The CDR3 DNA reads as TGTGCCAGCAGCTTGCTGGGTAGCGGGTTCACCTACAATGAGCAGTTCTTC. Translation: CASSLLGSGFTYNEQFF.

This chain connects TRBV28 to TRBJ2-7; 7 nucleotides line up with TRBD2. The ends lost 7 bases at V and 2 bases at J; junction bases unmatched: 17. This CDR3 comprises 17 residues. Per germline, CDR1 MDHEN and CDR2 SYDVKM. CDR3 in amino acids: CASTLGRRTRLPYEQYF. The CDR3 DNA sequence: TGTGCCAGCACCCTAGGACGGAGGACTAGGCTGCCCTACGAGCAGTACTTC.

The chain uses TRBV7-8 and TRBJ2-3, with 9 nucleotides matching TRBD1. The germline gives CDR1 SGHVS, CDR2 FQNEAQ. The V and J ends lost 0 bases and 0 bases, in that order; junction bases with no gene match: 4. There are 17 residues in the CDR3. The CDR3 DNA reads as TGTGCCAGCAGCTTAGCGTGGGGACAGGGCAGCACAGATACGCAGTATTTT. Translating it yields CASSLAWGQGSTDTQYF.

This clone was found once. The genes are TRBV28 and TRBJ2-1, with 8 bases lining up with TRBD1. V lost 8 bases, J lost 1 base, and 4 bases stayed unmatched. In germline, CDR1 is MDHEN, CDR2 SYDVKM. The CDR3 length is 14 residues. The CDR3 here is CASGQGRSYNEQFF. The CDR3 DNA is TGTGCCAGCGGACAGGGTAGATCCTACAATGAGCAGTTCTTC.

This chain connects TRBV12-3 or TRBV12-4 to TRBJ1-5; D uncertain. Trimming cost V 3 bases and J 4 bases, with 4 bases left between them. The CDR3 has 12 amino acids. The CDR3 here is CASSFSNQPQHF. The CDR3, as DNA: TGTGCCAGCAGTTTCTCGAATCAGCCCCAGCATTTT.

This clone has just a few counts. This rearrangement joins TRBV5-1 to TRBJ2-3, with D possibly being TRBD2 (5 bases). There are 15 residues in the CDR3. Per germline, CDR1 SGHRS and CDR2 YFSETQ. V lost 4 bases to trimming and J lost 1 base, with 13 bases between them. The chain's CDR3 is CASSPTSRGTDTQYF. As DNA, the CDR3 is TGCGCCAGCAGCCCCACTAGTCGGGGCACAGATACGCAGTATTTT.

The V call is TRBV28, the J call TRBJ1-2; tentative D call: TRBD1 (5 bases). Germline loops: CDR1 MDHEN, CDR2 SYDVKM. The length of the CDR3 is 13 residues. Trimming left V 4 bases short and J 4 bases short, with 10 bases between. The DNA of the CDR3 is TGTGCCAGCAGTTGGACATCTCCCTATGGCTACACCTTC. This gives the protein CASSWTSPYGYTF.

The chain links TRBV4-1 to TRBJ2-2, with 8 bases aligning to TRBD2. The CDR3 length is 17 residues. J gave up 0 bases and V 6 bases, and 9 bases lay outside the gene matches. Germline lookup yields CDR1 MGHRA and CDR2 YSYEKL. As DNA, the CDR3 is TGCGCCAGCAGTCTAGCGGGCTGGGGACCGAACACCGGGGAGCTGTTTTTT. Amino acid sequence: CASSLAGWGPNTGELFF.

The CDR3: CASSLKPFGPQHF. Written as DNA, the CDR3 is TGTGCCAGCAGTTTAAAACCCTTCGGGCCCCAGCATTTT. This chain joins TRBV12-3 or TRBV12-4 and TRBJ1-5, with D unresolved. Trimming left V 2 bases short and J 9 bases short, with 11 bases between. The CDR3 loop spans 13 amino acids.

This clone was seen just once. The CDR3 region has the DNA TGTGCCAGCACCCCGGACAGGATAGATGGCTACACCTTC. This gives the protein CASTPDRIDGYTF. The chain employs TRBV28 and TRBJ1-2, with 7 bases matching TRBD1. The CDR3 totals 13 residues. V trimming: 7 bases; J trimming: 6 bases; junction bases outside the gene matches: 8. CDR1 MDHEN and CDR2 SYDVKM come from the germline V gene.

The chain carries TRBV5-5 and TRBJ2-2, with 8 bases matching TRBD2. This CDR3 region has 16 residues. The V segment lost 0 bases and the J segment 1 base; nucleotides outside the gene matches: 2. Germline CDR1 reads SGHKS; CDR2 reads YYEKEE (reference sequence). CDR3 sequence reads: CASSLASGGNTGELFF. For the CDR3, the DNA is TGTGCCAGCAGCTTGGCCAGCGGGGGGAACACCGGGGAGCTGTTTTTT.

The chain uses TRBV30 and TRBJ1-5, with a tentative D call TRBD1 (6 bases). Trimming removed 5 bases from V and 4 bases from J, with 12 bases in between. The CDR3 contains 13 residues. Germline V gene sequence: CDR1 GTSNPN, CDR2 SVGIG (reference sequence). The CDR3 DNA reads TGTGCCTGGGGCGGGGGGCTAAATCAGCCCCAGCATTTT. It yields the protein CAWGGGLNQPQHF.

V and J are TRBV6-6 and TRBJ1-2; TRBD1 might be the D (6 bases). This CDR3 contains 14 residues. V was trimmed by 6 bases and J by 7 bases, leaving 18 bases between them. Germline loops: CDR1 MNHNY, CDR2 SVGAGI (reference sequence). The CDR3 is CASRGWDIVSGYTF. For the CDR3, the DNA is TGTGCCAGCAGGGGTTGGGACATCGTCAGTGGCTACACCTTC.